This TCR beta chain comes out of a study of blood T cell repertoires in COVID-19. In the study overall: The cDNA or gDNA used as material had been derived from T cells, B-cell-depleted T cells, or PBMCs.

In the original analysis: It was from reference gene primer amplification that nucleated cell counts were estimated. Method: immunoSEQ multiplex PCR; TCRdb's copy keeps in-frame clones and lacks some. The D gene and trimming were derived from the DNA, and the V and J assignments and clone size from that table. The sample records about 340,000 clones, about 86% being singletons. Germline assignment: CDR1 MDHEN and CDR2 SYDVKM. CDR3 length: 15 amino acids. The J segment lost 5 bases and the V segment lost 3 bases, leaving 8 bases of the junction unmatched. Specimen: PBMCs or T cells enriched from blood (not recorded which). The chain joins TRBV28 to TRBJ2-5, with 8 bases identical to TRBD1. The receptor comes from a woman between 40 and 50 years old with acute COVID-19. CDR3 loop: CASSLWQGARETQYF. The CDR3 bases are TGTGCCAGCAGTTTGTGGCAGGGGGCTCGGGAGACCCAGTACTTC.